This record concerns one T cell receptor beta chain sequence. The data belong to a study of CXCR3-negative and CXCR3-positive naive CD8 T cells. The CDR3 is 17 residues long. The V gene's germline CDR1 is SGHAT and CDR2 FQNNGV. Through 5' RACE with UMI labels, the TRB cDNA libraries were prepared. TCRdb re-called the 5' RACE reads and catalogs CDR3 proteins one per entry, DNA excluded. The sample totals about 130,000 distinct CDR3 sequences; its top ten clones hold less than 0.3%. The sequencing sample was made of naive CXCR3- CD8+ T cells from blood. Subset meaning: CD45RO-CCR7+CD27+CD95- naive CD8+ T cells lacking CXCR3 (TNR3-). The receptor's source is a human donor in good health. Some clones in this sample may be carry-over from other donors' samples. This sequence joins TRBV11-2 and TRBJ2-1; the D gene TCRdb calls, TRBD1, cannot be checked with no DNA. CDR3: CASSLGLGQGVYNEQFF.